Listed below are T cell receptor beta chains from one sample, sequenced in a study of human T cells and chemical hapten exposure. TCRdb recomputed calls from the RACE reads with MiXCR, one row per CDR3 protein. The repertoire holds some 250,000 distinct CDR3 sequences, with just under 8% as singletons. Sequenced here: whole blood, sampled in connection with sensitization to the hapten diphenylcyclopropenone (DPC). These receptors were obtained from a man between 18 and 29 years old with alopecia areata. Some clones in this sample may be carry-over from other donors' samples. Both conserved end residues are trimmed from each CDR3.

v_gene | CDR3aa
TRBV7-9 | ASSSGTLNTEAF
TRBV6-6 | ASSFGLAGGISSYNEQF
TRBV7-9 | ASSFGTGSYGYT
TRBV7-6 | ASSPLFNYGYT
TRBV5-1 | ASSLGPGFREKLF
TRBV6-2/TRBV6-3 | ASVRRGANFYNEQF
TRBV4-2 | ASGESRDLLRGEKLF
TRBV20-1 | SARGQGSYT
TRBV28 | ASSLFAGQGAPLH
TRBV7-2 | ASSPHYGDTQY
TRBV6-5 | ASSYSGGQGFEKLF
TRBV4-1 | ASSRRQTDTQY
TRBV5-1 | ASSPWGHIDTQY
TRBV6-1 | ASTFSGAKNIQY
TRBV28 | ASSFVRATGELF
TRBV12-3/TRBV12-4 | ASSPATAYGYT
TRBV6-6 | ASSYSTGYRIGELF
TRBV4-3 | ASSQERGSGNTIY
TRBV7-9 | ASSLGLAGVSSYNEQF
TRBV7-2 | ASSLTGGYTEAF
TRBV29-1 | SAMPGDTQY
TRBV5-1 | ASSPGQGWTDTQY
TRBV12-3/TRBV12-4 | ASRPGTRGNEQF
TRBV5-6 | ASSLGLFGHSYEQY
TRBV14 | ASSRTGLASTDTQY
TRBV10-3 | AVRYRDNYGYT
TRBV24-1 | ATSEAGGTNIQY
TRBV14 | ASSQDFDNRVGKMYEQY
TRBV4-3 | ASSPARNSGNTIY
TRBV11-2 | ASSLGTSLGPETQY
TRBV9 | ASSVGTGDYTEAF
TRBV7-3 | TSSPSGGSGTDTQY
TRBV20-1 | SASEAGPYNEQF
TRBV25-1 | ASSDIGKGGAISGELF
TRBV3-1 | ASSHRGTTGELF
TRBV20-1 | SAAGTGGQPQH
TRBV11-2 | ASSLDNGLVDEQF
TRBV5-1 | ASSLGPPGSPEETQY
TRBV12-3/TRBV12-4 | ASSFGRLEAF
TRBV3-1 | ASSPRGRGGRDEQF
TRBV3-1 | ASSQLNEQF
TRBV27 | ASSYLGTGRPTNEKLF
TRBV6-5 | ATAERGGGVNQPQH
TRBV14 | ASSQPTASSPLH
TRBV12-3/TRBV12-4 | ASSLAPIRTNYGYT
TRBV10-1 | ASSETRDREAYNEQF